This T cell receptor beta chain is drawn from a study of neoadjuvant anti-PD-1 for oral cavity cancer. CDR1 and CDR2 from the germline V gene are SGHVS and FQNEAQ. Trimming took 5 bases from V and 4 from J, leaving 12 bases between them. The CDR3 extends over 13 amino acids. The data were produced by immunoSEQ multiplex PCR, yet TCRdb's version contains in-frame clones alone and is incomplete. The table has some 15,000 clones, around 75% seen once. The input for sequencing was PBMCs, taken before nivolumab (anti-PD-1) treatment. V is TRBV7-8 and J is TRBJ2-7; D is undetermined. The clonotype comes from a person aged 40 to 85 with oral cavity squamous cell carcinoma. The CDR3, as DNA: TGTGCCAGCAGCCCCGTCCAGGTTTACGAGCAGTACTTC. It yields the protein CASSPVQVYEQYF.